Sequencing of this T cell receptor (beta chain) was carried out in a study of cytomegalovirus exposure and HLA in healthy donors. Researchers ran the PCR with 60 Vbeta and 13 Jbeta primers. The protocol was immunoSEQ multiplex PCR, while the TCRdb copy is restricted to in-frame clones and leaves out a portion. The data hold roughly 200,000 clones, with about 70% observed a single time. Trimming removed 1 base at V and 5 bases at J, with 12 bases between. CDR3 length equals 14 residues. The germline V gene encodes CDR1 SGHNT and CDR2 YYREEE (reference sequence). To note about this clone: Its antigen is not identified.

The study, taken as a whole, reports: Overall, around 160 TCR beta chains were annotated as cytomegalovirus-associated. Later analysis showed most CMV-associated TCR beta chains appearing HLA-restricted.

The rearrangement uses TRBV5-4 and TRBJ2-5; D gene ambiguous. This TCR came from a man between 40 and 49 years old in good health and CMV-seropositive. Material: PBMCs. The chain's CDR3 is CASSLYRFTETQYF. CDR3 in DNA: TGTGCCAGCAGCTTGTATCGGTTTACGGAGACCCAGTACTTC.